A single sample is the source of the 10 T cell receptor beta chains below, sequenced in a study of blood T cell repertoires in COVID-19. The protocol was immunoSEQ multiplex PCR, while the TCRdb copy is restricted to in-frame clones and leaves out a portion. The sample holds tens of thousands of clones, 88% seen once. Source material: peripheral blood. The source is a human donor in a cohort sampled during active COVID-19.

V gene TRBV7-3 combines with J gene TRBJ1-1; D is possibly TRBD1 (6 bases). There are 14 residues in the CDR3. Trimming shortened V by 5 bases and J by 0 bases, and 10 bases separated the two germline ends. Germline V gene sequence: CDR1 SGHTA, CDR2 FQGTGA. The CDR3 DNA reads as TGTGCCAGCAGCGCAGGACAGTTGAACACTGAAGCTTTCTTT. Translating gives CASSAGQLNTEAFF.

The chain recombines TRBV7-2 with TRBJ1-5; no reliable D call. The CDR3 contains 14 residues. Looked up from germline, CDR1 is SGHTA and CDR2 is FQGNSA. V dropped 5 bases and J dropped 2 bases, with 10 bases sitting between them. The CDR3 here is CASSPGFGNQPQHF. The CDR3 nucleotides are TGTGCCAGCAGCCCGGGATTCGGCAATCAGCCCCAGCATTTT.

This chain uses TRBV5-1 with TRBJ1-3; TRBD1 aligns across 9 bases. This CDR3 has 15 residues. V shed 4 bases, J shed 3 bases, and the junction held 5 bases outside the gene matches. Germline CDR1 reads SGHRS; CDR2 reads YFSETQ. The CDR3 reads CASSPGQGYGNTIYF. CDR3 DNA: TGCGCCAGCAGCCCGGGACAGGGCTATGGAAACACCATATATTTT.

The chain couples TRBV7-2 to TRBJ1-2; the D gene is possibly TRBD1 (5 bases). V lost 0 bases, J lost 7 bases, and 15 bases lay in between. Germline values: CDR1 SGHTA, CDR2 FQGNSA. CDR3 length equals 15 residues. The CDR3 spells CASSLANPRGGGYTF. Written as DNA, the CDR3 is TGTGCCAGCAGCTTAGCGAACCCCCGGGGGGGTGGCTACACCTTC.

DNA for the CDR3: TGCAGCGCTTTTACCGAGTCGTTCGCGTCTAACACCGGGGAGCTGTTTTTT. Protein: CSAFTESFASNTGELFF. V and J are TRBV29-1 and TRBJ2-2; D is undetermined. Germline CDR1 is SQVTM and CDR2 is ANQGSEA. V was clipped by 7 bases and J by 2 bases, with 23 bases between them. There are 17 residues in the CDR3.

The V and J genes are TRBV19 and TRBJ2-1; 8 nucleotides match TRBD2. J gave up 3 bases and V 6 bases, and 10 bases lay outside the gene matches. This CDR3 spans 16 amino acids. The germline gives CDR1 LNHDA, CDR2 SQIVND (reference sequence). DNA of the CDR3: TGTGCCAGTAGCATAACCACTAGCGGCTTCTACAATGAGCAGTTCTTC. Translation: CASSITTSGFYNEQFF.

The rearrangement uses TRBV7-2 and TRBJ2-5; 9 bases fit TRBD2. Germline values: CDR1 SGHTA, CDR2 FQGNSA. The CDR3 length is 15 residues. With 0 bases clipped from V and 8 bases from J, the junction kept 7 bases outside the gene matches. CDR3 in DNA: TGTGCCAGCAGCTTAGCAACGACTAGCGGTTTTACCCAGTACTTC. Translation: CASSLATTSGFTQYF.

V gene TRBV5-4 combines with J gene TRBJ2-7; D possibly corresponds to TRBD2 (6 bases). Germline lookup yields CDR1 SGHNT and CDR2 YYREEE (reference sequence). V was cut by 4 bases and J by 5 bases, with 16 bases left in between. The CDR3 has 14 amino acids. In nucleotides, the CDR3 is TGTGCCAGCAGCCGGAGTGGGGGGTTACACGAGCAGTACTTC. Translating it yields CASSRSGGLHEQYF.

This clone turned up a few times. V is TRBV28 and J is TRBJ2-5; 8 nucleotides agree with TRBD2. The V gene end was trimmed by 7 bases and the J gene end by 5 bases; junction bases not matched to a gene: 12. The CDR3 extends over 15 amino acids. Germline CDR1 MDHEN, CDR2 SYDVKM. The DNA for the CDR3 is TGTGCCAGCACCAGAGGGGGGGCTAGCGGGGAGACCCAGTACTTC. It translates to CASTRGGASGETQYF.

The chain employs TRBV20-1 and TRBJ2-1, with a possible D match to TRBD1 (5 bases). The CDR3 totals 11 residues. V shed 7 bases and J shed 11 bases, with 15 bases lying between them. Germline V gives CDR1 DFQATT, CDR2 SNEGSKA (reference sequence). CDR3 in DNA: TGCAGTGATGCCAGGGCTAATCAGCAGTTCTTC. Translation gives CSDARANQQFF.